The 18 T cell receptor beta chains in this list originate from one sample, sequenced in a study of cytomegalovirus exposure and HLA in healthy donors. The study ran its PCR with 60 Vbeta and 13 Jbeta primers. Here immunoSEQ multiplex PCR was the method, and the copy in TCRdb shows in-frame clones only, minus some. Of 180,000 or so clones listed, 60% to 80% are singletons. The sequenced sample was PBMCs. Receptor source: a man aged 45-60 years in good health and CMV-seropositive.

This rearrangement joins TRBV2 to TRBJ2-1; 10 nucleotides agree with TRBD2. The CDR3 is 16 residues long. The trim removed 7 bases at V and 3 bases at J, leaving 9 bases unmatched. Germline CDR1 is SNHLY and CDR2 is FYNNEI. The CDR3 sequence is CASKPRVAGGYNEQFF. The CDR3 DNA sequence: TGTGCCAGCAAGCCCCGGGTAGCGGGGGGCTACAATGAGCAGTTCTTC.

This sequence joins TRBV9 and TRBJ2-5; 11 positions match TRBD2. V lost 0 bases to trimming and J lost 5 bases; unmatched junction nucleotides: 15. The CDR3 is 19 residues long. CDR1 is SGDLS, CDR2 YYNGEE, per germline. DNA of the CDR3: TGTGCCAGCAGCGTAGGGAGAGCTAGCGGGGGGTTGGGGATCGAGACCCAGTACTTC. Amino acid sequence: CASSVGRASGGLGIETQYF. Looking up the rest from reference TRBV9 and TRBJ2-5 gives the full variable domain: DSGVTQTPKHLITATGQRVTLRCSPRSGDLSVYWYQQSLDQGLQFLIQYYNGEERAKGNILERFSAQQFPDLHSELNLSSLELGDSALYFCASSVGRASGGLGIETQYFGPGTRLLVL.

This chain connects TRBV2 to TRBJ2-2; 7 bases map to TRBD1. The ends lost 6 bases at V and 2 bases at J; junction bases unmatched: 3. Germline V gene data show CDR1 as SNHLY and CDR2 as FYNNEI. CDR3 length equals 14 residues. This CDR3 is CASRGQTNTGELFF. CDR3 nucleotide sequence: TGTGCCAGCAGGGGACAGACTAACACCGGGGAGCTGTTTTTT. Filled out from reference TRBV2 and TRBJ2-2, the complete variable domain reads EPEVTQTPSHQVTQMGQEVILRCVPISNHLYFYWYRQILGQKVEFLVSFYNNEISEKSEIFDDQFSVERPDGSNFTLKIRSTKLEDSAMYFCASRGQTNTGELFFGEGSRLTVL.

This clone was seen only once. The chain recombines TRBV29-1 with TRBJ1-5; possible D gene TRBD1, 6 bases. Germline V gene data show CDR1 as SQVTM and CDR2 as ANQGSEA. The CDR3 is made up of 14 amino acids. V gave up 6 bases and J gave up 0 bases, with 12 bases separating them. CDR3 amino acids: CSVAQGSSNQPQHF. The CDR3 nucleotides are TGCAGCGTCGCCCAGGGGAGTAGCAATCAGCCCCAGCATTTT.

The V and J genes are TRBV28 and TRBJ1-4; TRBD1 aligns across 10 bases. V lost 6 bases and J lost 8; bases outside the gene matches: 6. The germline V gene has CDR1 MDHEN and CDR2 SYDVKM. There are 14 residues in the CDR3. The CDR3 DNA follows: TGTGCCAGCAGCCGGGACAGGGGTGGGGAAAAACTGTTTTTT. Protein product: CASSRDRGGEKLFF.

The rearrangement uses TRBV15 and TRBJ2-3; 14 bases are a match to TRBD2. CDR1 and CDR2 (germline): LNHNV, YYDKDF (reference sequence). The trim removed 3 bases at V and 0 bases at J, leaving 14 bases unmatched. The CDR3 runs 21 residues. CDR3 nucleotide sequence: TGTGCCACCAGCAGCCCCCTGGGGGGGACTAGCGGGGGAGAGAGCACAGATACGCAGTATTTT. This gives the protein CATSSPLGGTSGGESTDTQYF.

This clone was seen a handful of times. This sequence joins TRBV28 and TRBJ1-4; no definite D call. Germline lookup yields CDR1 MDHEN and CDR2 SYDVKM. V was cut by 6 bases and J by 0 bases, with 20 bases left in between. The CDR3 is 18 amino acids. CDR3: CASSHLSTTNATNEKLFF. The CDR3 region has the DNA TGTGCCAGCAGCCATCTCAGTACTACAAATGCAACTAATGAAAAACTGTTTTTT.

The chain's CDR3 is CASSLSRNGNQPQHF. Here the CDR3 DNA reads TGTGCCAGCAGCTTGTCGCGGAATGGCAATCAGCCCCAGCATTTT. The chain links TRBV5-8 to TRBJ1-5; D is undetermined. The CDR3 is 15 amino acids. V lost 1 base, J lost 2 bases, and 10 bases lay in between. CDR1 is SGHTS and CDR2 is YDEGEE in the germline V gene. Filled out from reference TRBV5-8 and TRBJ1-5, the complete variable domain reads EAGVTQSPTHLIKTRGQQATLRCSPISGHTSVYWYQQALGLGLQFLLWYDEGEERNRGNFPPRFSGRQFPNYSSELNVNALELEDSALYLCASSLSRNGNQPQHFGDGTRLSIL.

In its sample, this clone was seen a few times. The chain carries TRBV28 and TRBJ1-5; possibly TRBD1 for D (5 bases). This CDR3 region has 12 residues. Germline CDR1 MDHEN, CDR2 SYDVKM. Trimming removed 3 bases from V and 11 bases from J, with 11 bases in between. The CDR3 loop reads CASSFRWGTQHF. The CDR3 nucleotides read TGTGCCAGCAGTTTTAGGTGGGGCACCCAGCATTTT.

This CDR3 is CASSGATYEQYF. CDR3 DNA sequence: TGTGCCAGCAGCGGGGCAACCTACGAGCAGTACTTC. J is TRBJ2-7 and V is TRBV9; no clear D gene. V was clipped by 3 bases and J by 2 bases, with 6 bases between them. The CDR3 consists of 12 residues. Germline V gives CDR1 SGDLS, CDR2 YYNGEE.

V and J are TRBV12-2 and TRBJ2-5; TRBD2, the D gene given by the table, was not confirmed from the DNA. TRBV12-2 is shown as a pseudogene. This CDR3 is built from 12 residues. In DNA, the CDR3 is TGTGCAAGTCGCTTAGTTCGTCAGACCCAGTACTTC. This codes for CASRLVRQTQYF.

The gene calls are TRBV5-4 and TRBJ2-5; 7 bases fit TRBD2. Germline loops: CDR1 SGHNT, CDR2 YYREEE (reference sequence). This CDR3 region has 16 residues. Germline trimming cut 7 bases from V and 5 bases from J; bases unmatched to any gene: 17. CDR3 region: CASDSGGGLRSETQYF. The CDR3 nucleotides read TGTGCCAGCGACTCTGGTGGGGGACTAAGAAGTGAGACCCAGTACTTC.

The chain employs TRBV7-9 and TRBJ2-7; the D gene is possibly TRBD1 (6 bases). This CDR3 contains 13 residues. Germline V gene data show CDR1 as SEHNR and CDR2 as FQNEAQ (reference sequence). CDR3 sequence: CSSSSGQTYEQYV. The CDR3 nucleotides are TGTTCCAGCAGCTCCGGACAGACCTACGAGCAGTACGTC.

J is TRBJ1-1 and V is TRBV18; the D gene is possibly TRBD1 (5 bases). The germline V and J ends were trimmed by 8 bases and 1 base, with 20 bases remaining between them. This CDR3 contains 16 residues. Germline CDR1 KGHSH, CDR2 LQKENI. In DNA, the CDR3 is TGTGCCAGCGCAACGGGACTCATGACGCCGAACACTGAAGCTTTCTTT. This sequence encodes CASATGLMTPNTEAFF.

The chain joins TRBV6-6 to TRBJ1-2; 7 bases fit TRBD1. In germline, CDR1 is MNHNY, CDR2 SVGAGI (reference sequence). The length of the CDR3 is 15 residues. The ends lost 4 bases at V and 2 bases at J; junction bases unmatched: 7. CDR3 in amino acids: CASSSNRGSNYGYTF. DNA for the CDR3: TGTGCCAGCAGTTCCAACAGGGGCTCGAACTATGGCTACACCTTC.

V usage is TRBV28 and J usage is TRBJ1-1; D is unresolved. The V end lost 5 bases, the J end lost 4 bases, and 20 bases lay between the germline ends. Germline-derived CDR1 and CDR2 are MDHEN and SYDVKM. The CDR3 contains 16 residues. The CDR3 protein is CASSNTLGAGGTEAFF. CDR3 nucleotides: TGTGCCAGCAGTAATACTCTGGGCGCGGGCGGCACTGAAGCTTTCTTT.

The chain carries TRBV19 and TRBJ2-1, with 8 bases lining up with TRBD2. The length of the CDR3 is 14 residues. CDR1 is LNHDA, CDR2 SQIVND, per germline (reference sequence). Trimming removed 4 bases from V and 7 bases from J; junction bases left unmatched: 6. CDR3 in amino acids: CASSTRGEGNEQFF. The CDR3 DNA sequence: TGTGCCAGTAGTACGCGGGGGGAAGGTAATGAGCAGTTCTTC. Variable domain in full (rest from reference TRBV19 and TRBJ2-1): DGGITQSPKYLFRKEGQNVTLSCEQNLNHDAMYWYRQDPGQGLRLIYYSQIVNDFQKGDIAEGYSVSREKKESFPLTVTSAQKNPTAFYLCASSTRGEGNEQFFGPGTRLTVL.

This clone was seen a few times. This sequence joins TRBV6-1 and TRBJ1-2; TRBD1 is a possible D gene (6 bases). Germline lookup yields CDR1 MNHNS and CDR2 SASEGT. Trimming took off 0 bases at V and 6 bases at J, with 17 bases between the two ends. The CDR3 loop spans 16 amino acids. The CDR3 DNA reads as TGTGCCAGCAGTGAAGCATTCATGAGGGGGAGTGATGGCTACACCTTC. Amino acid sequence: CASSEAFMRGSDGYTF.